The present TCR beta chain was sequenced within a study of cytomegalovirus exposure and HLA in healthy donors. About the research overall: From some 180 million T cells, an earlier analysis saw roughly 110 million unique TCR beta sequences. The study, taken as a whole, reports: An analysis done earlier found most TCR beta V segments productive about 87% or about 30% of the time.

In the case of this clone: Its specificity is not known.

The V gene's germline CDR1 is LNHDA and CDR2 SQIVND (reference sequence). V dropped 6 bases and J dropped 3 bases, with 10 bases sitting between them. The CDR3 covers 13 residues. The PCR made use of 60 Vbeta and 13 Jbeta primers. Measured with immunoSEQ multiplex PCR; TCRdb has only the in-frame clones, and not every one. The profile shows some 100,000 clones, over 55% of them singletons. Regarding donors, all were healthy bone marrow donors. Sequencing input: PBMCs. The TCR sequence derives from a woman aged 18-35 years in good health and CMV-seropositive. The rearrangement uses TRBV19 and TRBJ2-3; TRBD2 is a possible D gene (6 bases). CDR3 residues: CASSRDWTDTQYF. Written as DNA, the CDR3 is TGTGCCAGTAGCCGGGACTGGACAGATACGCAGTATTTT.